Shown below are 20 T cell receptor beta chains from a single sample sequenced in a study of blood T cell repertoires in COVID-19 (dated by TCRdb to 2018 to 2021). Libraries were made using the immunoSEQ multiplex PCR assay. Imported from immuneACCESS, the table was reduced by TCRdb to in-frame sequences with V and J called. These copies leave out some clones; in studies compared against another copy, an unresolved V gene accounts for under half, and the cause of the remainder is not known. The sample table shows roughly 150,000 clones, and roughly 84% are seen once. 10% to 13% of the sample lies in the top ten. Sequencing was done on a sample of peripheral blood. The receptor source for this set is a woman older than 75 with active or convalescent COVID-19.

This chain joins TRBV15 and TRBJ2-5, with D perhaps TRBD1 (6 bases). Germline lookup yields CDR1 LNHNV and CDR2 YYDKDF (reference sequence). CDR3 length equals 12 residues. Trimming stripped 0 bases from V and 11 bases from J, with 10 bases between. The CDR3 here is CATSRDGGLQYF. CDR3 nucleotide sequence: TGTGCCACCAGCAGAGATGGGGGCCTGCAGTACTTC.

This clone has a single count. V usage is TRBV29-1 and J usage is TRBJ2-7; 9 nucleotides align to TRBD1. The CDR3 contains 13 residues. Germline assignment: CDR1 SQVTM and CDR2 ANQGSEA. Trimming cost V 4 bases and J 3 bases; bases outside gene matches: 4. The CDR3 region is CSVGQGGFYEQYF. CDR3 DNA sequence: TGCAGCGTTGGACAGGGGGGTTTCTACGAGCAGTACTTC.

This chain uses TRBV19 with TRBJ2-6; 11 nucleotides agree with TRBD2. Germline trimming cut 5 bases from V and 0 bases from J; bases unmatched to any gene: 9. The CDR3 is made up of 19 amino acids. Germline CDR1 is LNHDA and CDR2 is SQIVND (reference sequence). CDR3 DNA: TGTGCCAGTAGTTTCGCGGGACTAGCGGCGATCTCTGGGGCCAACGTCCTGACTTTC. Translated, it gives CASSFAGLAAISGANVLTF.

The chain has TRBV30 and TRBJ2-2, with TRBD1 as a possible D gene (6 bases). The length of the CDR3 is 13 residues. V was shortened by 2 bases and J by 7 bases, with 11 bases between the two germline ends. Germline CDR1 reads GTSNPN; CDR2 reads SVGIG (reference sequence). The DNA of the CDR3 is TGTGCCTGGAGTCAACAGGGTTACGGGGAGCTGTTTTTT. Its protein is CAWSQQGYGELFF. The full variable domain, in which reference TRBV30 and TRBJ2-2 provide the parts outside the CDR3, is SQTIHQWPATLVQPVGSPLSLECTVEGTSNPNLYWYRQAAGRGLQLLFYSVGIGQISSEVPQNLSASRPQDRQFILSSKKLLLSDSGFYLCAWSQQGYGELFFGEGSRLTVL.

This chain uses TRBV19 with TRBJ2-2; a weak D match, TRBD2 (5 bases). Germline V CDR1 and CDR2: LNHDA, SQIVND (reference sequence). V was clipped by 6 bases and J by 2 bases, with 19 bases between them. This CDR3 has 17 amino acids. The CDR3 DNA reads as TGTGCCAGTAGGGGTAATGGACTCAATTTTAACACCGGGGAGCTGTTTTTT. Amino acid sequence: CASRGNGLNFNTGELFF.

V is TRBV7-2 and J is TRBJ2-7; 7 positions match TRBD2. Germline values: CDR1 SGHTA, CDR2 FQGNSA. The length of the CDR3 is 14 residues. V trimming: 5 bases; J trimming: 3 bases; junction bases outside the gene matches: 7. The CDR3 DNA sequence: TGTGCCAGCAGCCTCTGGGGCGGGAGCTACGAGCAGTACTTC. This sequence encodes CASSLWGGSYEQYF.

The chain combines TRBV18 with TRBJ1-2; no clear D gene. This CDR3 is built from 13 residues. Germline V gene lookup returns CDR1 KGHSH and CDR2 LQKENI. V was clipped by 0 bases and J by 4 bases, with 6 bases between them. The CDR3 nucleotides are TGTGCCAGCTCACCACCCTCGGTCTATGGCTACACCTTC. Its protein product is CASSPPSVYGYTF.

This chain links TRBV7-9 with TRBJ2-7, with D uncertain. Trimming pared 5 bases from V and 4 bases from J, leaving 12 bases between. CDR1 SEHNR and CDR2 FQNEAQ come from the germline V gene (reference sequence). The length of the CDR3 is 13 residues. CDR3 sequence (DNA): TGTGCCAGCAGCGTTGGGCCGGATTACGAGCAGTACTTC. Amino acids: CASSVGPDYEQYF.

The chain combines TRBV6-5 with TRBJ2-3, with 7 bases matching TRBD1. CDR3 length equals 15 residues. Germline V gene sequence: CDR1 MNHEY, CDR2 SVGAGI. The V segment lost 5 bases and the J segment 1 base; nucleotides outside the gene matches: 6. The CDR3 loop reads CASSKTGTGTDTQYF. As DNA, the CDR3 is TGTGCCAGCAGTAAAACCGGGACAGGCACAGATACGCAGTATTTT.

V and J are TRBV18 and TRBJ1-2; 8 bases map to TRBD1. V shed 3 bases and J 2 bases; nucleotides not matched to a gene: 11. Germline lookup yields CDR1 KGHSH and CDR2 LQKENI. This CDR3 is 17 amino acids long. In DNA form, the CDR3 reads TGTGCCAGCTCACCCTATCCGGGACAGGAGCTGAACTATGGCTACACCTTC. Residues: CASSPYPGQELNYGYTF.

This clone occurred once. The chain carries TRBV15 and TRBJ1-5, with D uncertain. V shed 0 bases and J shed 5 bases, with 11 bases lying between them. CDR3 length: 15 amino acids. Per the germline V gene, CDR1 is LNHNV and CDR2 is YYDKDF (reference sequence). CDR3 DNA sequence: TGTGCCACCAGCAGAGATCCGGGTAAGGATCAGCCCCAGCATTTT. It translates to CATSRDPGKDQPQHF.

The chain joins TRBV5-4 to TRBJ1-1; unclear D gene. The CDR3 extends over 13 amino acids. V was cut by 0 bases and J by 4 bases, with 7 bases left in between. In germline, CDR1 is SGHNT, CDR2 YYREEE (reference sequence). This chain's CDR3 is CASSLDSGTEAFF. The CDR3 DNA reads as TGTGCCAGCAGCTTGGACTCGGGCACTGAAGCTTTCTTT.

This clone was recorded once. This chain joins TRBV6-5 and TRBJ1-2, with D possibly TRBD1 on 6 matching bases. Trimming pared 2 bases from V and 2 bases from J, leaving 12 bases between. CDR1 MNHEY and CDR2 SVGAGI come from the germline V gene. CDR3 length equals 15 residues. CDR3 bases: TGTGCCAGCAGTTACCCCCGTGGACAGAACTATGGCTACACCTTC. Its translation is CASSYPRGQNYGYTF.

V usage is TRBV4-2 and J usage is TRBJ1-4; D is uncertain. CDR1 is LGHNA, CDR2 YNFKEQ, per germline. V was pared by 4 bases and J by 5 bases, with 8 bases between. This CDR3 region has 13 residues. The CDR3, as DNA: TGTGCCAGCAGCCTTGAGGTGAATGAAAAACTGTTTTTT. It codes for CASSLEVNEKLFF.

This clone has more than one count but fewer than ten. CDR3 residues: CASSLFFAADTPNNEQFF. CDR3 DNA: TGCGCCAGCAGCTTGTTCTTTGCGGCGGATACCCCTAACAATGAGCAGTTCTTC. This sequence joins TRBV5-1 and TRBJ2-1; D call uncertain. From germline, CDR1 is SGHRS and CDR2 YFSETQ. This CDR3 has 18 residues. V was clipped by 1 base and J by 5 bases, with 22 bases between them.

The CDR3 reads CASSLQGVEAFF. CDR3 nucleotide sequence: TGTGCCAGCAGCCTCCAGGGGGTTGAAGCTTTCTTT. This chain joins TRBV7-9 and TRBJ1-1; 7 positions agree with TRBD1. Trimming took 5 bases from V and 7 from J; bases not matched to a gene: 4. Germline values: CDR1 SEHNR, CDR2 FQNEAQ (reference sequence). CDR3 length: 12 residues.

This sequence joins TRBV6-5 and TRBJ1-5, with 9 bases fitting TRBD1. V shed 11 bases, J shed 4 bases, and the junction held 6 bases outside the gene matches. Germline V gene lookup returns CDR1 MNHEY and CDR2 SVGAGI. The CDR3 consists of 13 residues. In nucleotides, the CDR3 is TGTGCCTGGGGACAGGGAGAAAATCAGCCCCAGCATTTT. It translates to CAWGQGENQPQHF.

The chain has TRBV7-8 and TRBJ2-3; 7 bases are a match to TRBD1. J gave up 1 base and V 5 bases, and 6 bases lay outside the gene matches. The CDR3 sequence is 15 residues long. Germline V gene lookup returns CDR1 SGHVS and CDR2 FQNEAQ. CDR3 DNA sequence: TGTGCCAGCAGCCCCAGACAGGGACGCACAGATACGCAGTATTTT. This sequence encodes CASSPRQGRTDTQYF.

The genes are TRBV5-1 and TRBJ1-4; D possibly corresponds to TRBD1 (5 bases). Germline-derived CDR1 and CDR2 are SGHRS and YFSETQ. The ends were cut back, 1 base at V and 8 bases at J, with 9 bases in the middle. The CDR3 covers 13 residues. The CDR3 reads CASSLQGDEKLFF. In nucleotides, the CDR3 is TGCGCCAGCAGCTTGCAGGGCGACGAAAAACTGTTTTTT.

CDR3 region: CASSQGLAGVGTQYF. Here the CDR3 DNA reads TGCGCCAGCAGCCAAGGACTAGCGGGAGTAGGAACGCAGTATTTT. V usage is TRBV4-1 and J usage is TRBJ2-3; 12 bases are a match to TRBD2. This CDR3 is built from 15 residues. V lost 1 base and J lost 9; bases outside the gene matches: 5. Germline assignment: CDR1 MGHRA and CDR2 YSYEKL.